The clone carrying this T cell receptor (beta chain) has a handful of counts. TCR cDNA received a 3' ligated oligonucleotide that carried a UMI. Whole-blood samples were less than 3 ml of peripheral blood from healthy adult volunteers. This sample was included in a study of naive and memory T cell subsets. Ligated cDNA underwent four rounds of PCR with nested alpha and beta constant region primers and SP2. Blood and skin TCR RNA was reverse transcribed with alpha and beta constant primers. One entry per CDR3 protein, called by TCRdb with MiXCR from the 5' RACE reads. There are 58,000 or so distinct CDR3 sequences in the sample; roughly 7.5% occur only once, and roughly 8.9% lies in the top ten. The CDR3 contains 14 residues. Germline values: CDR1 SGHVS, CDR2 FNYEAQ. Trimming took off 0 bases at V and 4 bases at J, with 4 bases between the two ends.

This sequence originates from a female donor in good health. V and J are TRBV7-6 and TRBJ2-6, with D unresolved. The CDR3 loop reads CASSLASGANVLTF. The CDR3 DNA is TGTGCCAGCAGCTTAGCGAGCGGGGCCAACGTCCTGACTTTC.